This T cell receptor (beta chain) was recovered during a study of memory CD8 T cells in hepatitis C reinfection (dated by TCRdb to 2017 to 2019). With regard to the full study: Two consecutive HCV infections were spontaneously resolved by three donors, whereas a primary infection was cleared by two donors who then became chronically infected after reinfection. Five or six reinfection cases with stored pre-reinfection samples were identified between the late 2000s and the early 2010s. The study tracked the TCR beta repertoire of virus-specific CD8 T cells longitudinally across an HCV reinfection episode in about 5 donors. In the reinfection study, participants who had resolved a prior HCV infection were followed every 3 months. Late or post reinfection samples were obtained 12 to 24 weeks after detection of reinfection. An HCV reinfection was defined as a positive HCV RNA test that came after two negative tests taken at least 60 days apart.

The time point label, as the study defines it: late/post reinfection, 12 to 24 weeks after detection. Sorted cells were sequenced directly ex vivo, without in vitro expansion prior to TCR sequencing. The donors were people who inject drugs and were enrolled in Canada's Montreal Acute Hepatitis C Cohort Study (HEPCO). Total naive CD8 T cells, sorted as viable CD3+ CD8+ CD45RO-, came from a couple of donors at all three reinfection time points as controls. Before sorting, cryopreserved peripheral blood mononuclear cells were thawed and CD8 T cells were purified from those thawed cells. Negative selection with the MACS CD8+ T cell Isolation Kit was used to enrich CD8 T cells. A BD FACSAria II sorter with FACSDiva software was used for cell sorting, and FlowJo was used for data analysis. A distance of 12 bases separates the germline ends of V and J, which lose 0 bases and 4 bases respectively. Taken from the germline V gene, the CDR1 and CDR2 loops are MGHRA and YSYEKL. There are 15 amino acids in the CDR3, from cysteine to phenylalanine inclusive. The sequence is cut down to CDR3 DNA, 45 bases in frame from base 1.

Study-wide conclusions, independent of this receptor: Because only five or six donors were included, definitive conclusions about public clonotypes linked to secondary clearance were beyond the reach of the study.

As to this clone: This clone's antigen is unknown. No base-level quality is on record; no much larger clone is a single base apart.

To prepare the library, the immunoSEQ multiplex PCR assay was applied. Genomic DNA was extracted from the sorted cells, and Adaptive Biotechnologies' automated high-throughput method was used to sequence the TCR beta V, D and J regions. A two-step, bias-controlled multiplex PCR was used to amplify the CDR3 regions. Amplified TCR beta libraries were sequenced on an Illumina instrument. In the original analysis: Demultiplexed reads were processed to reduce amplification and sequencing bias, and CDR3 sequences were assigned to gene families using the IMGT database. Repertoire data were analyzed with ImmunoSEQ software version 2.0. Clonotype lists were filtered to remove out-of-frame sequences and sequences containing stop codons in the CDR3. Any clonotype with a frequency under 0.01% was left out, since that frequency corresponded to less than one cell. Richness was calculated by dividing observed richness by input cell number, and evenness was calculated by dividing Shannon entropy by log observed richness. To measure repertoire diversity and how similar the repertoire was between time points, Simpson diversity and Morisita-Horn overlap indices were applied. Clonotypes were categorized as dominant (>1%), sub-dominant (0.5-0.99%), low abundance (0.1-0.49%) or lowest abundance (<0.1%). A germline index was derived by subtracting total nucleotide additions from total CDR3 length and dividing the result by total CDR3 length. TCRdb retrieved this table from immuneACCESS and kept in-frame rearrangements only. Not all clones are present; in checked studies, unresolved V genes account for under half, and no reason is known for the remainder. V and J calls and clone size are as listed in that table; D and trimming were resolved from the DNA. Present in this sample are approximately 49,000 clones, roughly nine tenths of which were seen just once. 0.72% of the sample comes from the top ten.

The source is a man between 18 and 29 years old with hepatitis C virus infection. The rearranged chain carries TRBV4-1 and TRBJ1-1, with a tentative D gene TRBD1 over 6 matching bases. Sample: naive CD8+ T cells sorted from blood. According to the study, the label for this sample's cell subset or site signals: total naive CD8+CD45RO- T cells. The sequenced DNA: TGCGCCAGCAGCCAAGAGGACAGAGTAGGCACTGAAGCTTTCTTT. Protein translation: CASSQEDRVGTEAFF.